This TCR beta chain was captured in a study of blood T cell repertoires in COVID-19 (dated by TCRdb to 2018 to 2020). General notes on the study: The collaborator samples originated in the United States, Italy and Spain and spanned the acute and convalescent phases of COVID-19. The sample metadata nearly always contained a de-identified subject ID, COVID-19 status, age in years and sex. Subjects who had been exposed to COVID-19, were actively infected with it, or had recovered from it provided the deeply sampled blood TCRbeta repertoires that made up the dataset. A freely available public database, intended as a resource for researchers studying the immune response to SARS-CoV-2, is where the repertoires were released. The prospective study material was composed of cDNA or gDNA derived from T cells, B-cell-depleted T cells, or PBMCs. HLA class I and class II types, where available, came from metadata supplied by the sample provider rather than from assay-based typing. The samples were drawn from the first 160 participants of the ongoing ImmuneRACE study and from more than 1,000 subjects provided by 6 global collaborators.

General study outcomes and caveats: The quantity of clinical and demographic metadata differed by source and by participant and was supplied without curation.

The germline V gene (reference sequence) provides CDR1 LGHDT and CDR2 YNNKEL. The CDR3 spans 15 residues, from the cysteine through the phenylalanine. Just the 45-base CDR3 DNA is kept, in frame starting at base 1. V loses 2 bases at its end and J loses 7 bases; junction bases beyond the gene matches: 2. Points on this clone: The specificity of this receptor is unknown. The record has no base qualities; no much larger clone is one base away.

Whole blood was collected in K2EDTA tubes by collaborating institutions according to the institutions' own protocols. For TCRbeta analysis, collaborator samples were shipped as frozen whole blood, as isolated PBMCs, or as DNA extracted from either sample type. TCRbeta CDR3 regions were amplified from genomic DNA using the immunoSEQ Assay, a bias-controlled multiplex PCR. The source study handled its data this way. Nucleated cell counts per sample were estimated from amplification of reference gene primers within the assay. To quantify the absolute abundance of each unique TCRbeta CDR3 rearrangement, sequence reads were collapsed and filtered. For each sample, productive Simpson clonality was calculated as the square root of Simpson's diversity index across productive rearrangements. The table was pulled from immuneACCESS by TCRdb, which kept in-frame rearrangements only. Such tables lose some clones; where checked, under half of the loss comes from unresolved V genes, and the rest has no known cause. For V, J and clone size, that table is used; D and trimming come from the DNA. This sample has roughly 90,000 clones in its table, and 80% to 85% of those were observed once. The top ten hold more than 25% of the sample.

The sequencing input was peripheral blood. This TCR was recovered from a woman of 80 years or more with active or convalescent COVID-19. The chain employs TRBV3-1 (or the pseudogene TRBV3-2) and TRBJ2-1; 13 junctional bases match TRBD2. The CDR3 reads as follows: CASSQRLAGGNEQFF. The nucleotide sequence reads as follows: TGTGCCAGCAGCCAACGACTAGCGGGAGGTAATGAGCAGTTCTTC.